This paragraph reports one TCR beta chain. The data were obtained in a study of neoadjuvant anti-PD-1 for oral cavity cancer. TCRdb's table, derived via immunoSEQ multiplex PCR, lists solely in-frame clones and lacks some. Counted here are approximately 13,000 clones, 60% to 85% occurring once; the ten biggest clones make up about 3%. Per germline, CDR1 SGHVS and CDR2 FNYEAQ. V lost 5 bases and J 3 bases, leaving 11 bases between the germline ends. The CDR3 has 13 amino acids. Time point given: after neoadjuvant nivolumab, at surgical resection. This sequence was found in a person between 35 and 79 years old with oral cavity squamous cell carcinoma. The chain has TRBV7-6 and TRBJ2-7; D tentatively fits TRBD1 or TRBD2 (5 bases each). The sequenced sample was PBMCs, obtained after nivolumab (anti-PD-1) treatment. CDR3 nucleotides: TGTGCCAGCAGCCCGGGACCGGGCTACGAGCAGTACTTC. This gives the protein CASSPGPGYEQYF.